Sequencing of this T cell receptor beta chain was carried out in a study of blood T cells in healthy people across ages (dated by TCRdb to the mid-2010s). Some background on the complete study: In model experiments, roughly one uniquely barcoded TCR beta cDNA molecule per two T cells was captured by template switching. Age-related changes in TCR beta repertoire diversity were measured in the study by deep sequencing normalized with unique cDNA molecular identifiers. The donors were divided into four age groups: young (average around 16 years), middle-aged (around 37), aged (roughly 66) and long-lived (82). For two donors (one aged 18 to 29 and one aged 80 or older), the study analyzed two additional independent replicas of 1 million unique cDNA reads from the same blood draw. To avoid experimental bias, donors of different ages were spread randomly across the sequencing lanes.

The receptor library was made with 5' RACE. Sequencing used an Illumina HiSeq 2500. A second roughly 6 to 12 cycle PCR used a sample-barcoded 5' primer and a J-beta primer mix. A unique molecular identifier was introduced onto each TCR beta cDNA molecule by a template-switch 5' adaptor carrying 12 random nucleotides. Each sample yielded at least 3 million CDR3-containing paired-end reads. The Mint cDNA synthesis kit, primed by a TRBC-specific oligonucleotide, was used to synthesize first-strand cDNA from all RNA. After uracil-DNA glycosylase treatment, a first 18-cycle PCR used universal primers M1SS and BC2_uni_R on all cDNA. The study's own analysis went as follows. Each sample was normalized by randomly selecting 1 million high-quality reads, each carrying a distinct molecular identifier. Instead of being binned into consensus sequences, reads that shared molecular identifiers were thrown out. MiTCR, with a Q25 quality threshold and the strictest error-elimination algorithm, was used for CDR3 identification, clonotype clustering and error correction. A nonparametric unseen species model with Euler transformation was used to estimate lower-bound total TCR beta diversity. TCRdb itself trimmed the public reads at Q25 with fastp, ran MiXCR and retained productive beta chains. Records with the same CDR3 protein are collapsed into one entry carrying the most frequent genes and DNA. The V and J calls reflect TCRdb's pipeline rather than the authors' work. The sample table contains 650,000 to 1,000,000 distinct CDR3 sequences; only one count was recorded for 35% to 40% of them. Roughly 13% of the sample is in the top ten clones.

The CDR3 sequence holds 14 residues, the cysteine and phenylalanine included. The CDR3 DNA has 42 bases and is translated from base 1. Per the germline V gene, SGHAT is the CDR1 and FQNNGV is the CDR2. V ends up 5 bases short and J 7 bases short, with an unmatched junction base count of 8. Broad study findings and their caveats: The CMV infection status of donors was not known, potentially confounding age-related changes in expanded clonotypes. Compared with the aged group, more naive CD4+ T cells, fewer expanded clones and increased TCR diversity were shown by the long-lived group, suggesting age selection. There was a strong correlation between observed TCR beta diversity and the percentage of naive T cells measured by flow cytometry. As age increased, observed TCR beta diversity per million T cells dropped in a roughly linear way, and a significant reduction was already evident by age 40. Total diversity estimates from one million sequenced T cells were considered lower bounds and underestimates. Conclusive comparison of naive and antigen-experienced compartments was prevented by the profiling of bulk unsorted PBMCs.

Donors were about 36 systemically healthy Caucasian individuals from Russia aged roughly 6 to 95 years. Around 10 milliliters of peripheral blood were collected from each donor into EDTA-treated Vacutainer tubes. Ficoll-Paque density-gradient centrifugation was used to isolate PBMCs, with at least 6.5 million per sample. Trizol reagent was used to extract total RNA from the PBMCs, yielding at least 5 micrograms per sample. The percentages of naive CD45RAhigh/CD27high T cells were determined by flow cytometry on a PBMC aliquot from every donor. This clonotype has just a few counts. The target of this receptor is not known. No much larger clonotype is one base removed from it; base qualities were not supplied.

The V and J segments used are TRBV11-2 and TRBJ1-2, with 9 bases in between that match TRBD1. This TCR was recovered from a man younger than 30 in good health. The source material was blood. In nucleotide form, the sequence is TGTGCCAGCAGCATAAGACAGGGGGAGGGTGGCTACACCTTC. Its protein reads: CASSIRQGEGGYTF.